This entry lists 11 T cell receptor beta chains sequenced from one sample in a study of human thymus T cells. The thymus was resected at corrective cardiac surgery. The method was immunoSEQ multiplex PCR; TCRdb's version includes in-frame clones alone and lacks a portion of them. This sample yields tens of thousands of clones, of which 85% to 95% are seen a single time; around 0.03% belongs to the top ten. The source material was thymus tissue. The receptors were sampled from a girl less than two years old with a congenital heart defect but otherwise immunologically healthy.

The V and J genes are TRBV5-1 and TRBJ1-1; possible D gene TRBD1, 5 bases. The ends were cut back, 2 bases at V and 3 bases at J, with 20 bases in the middle. The length of the CDR3 is 17 residues. Germline CDR1 is SGHRS and CDR2 is YFSETQ. The CDR3 loop reads CASSFREGIGVHTEAFF. The CDR3 coding sequence is TGCGCCAGCAGCTTCCGTGAGGGGATTGGGGTTCACACTGAAGCTTTCTTT.

V is TRBV27 and J is TRBJ1-1, with 8 bases fitting TRBD1. CDR3 length: 15 amino acids. Germline CDR1 is MNHEY and CDR2 is SMNVEV (reference sequence). The ends lost 6 bases at V and 1 base at J; junction bases unmatched: 7. This CDR3 reads CASRIDRGSNTEAFF. CDR3 DNA: TGTGCCAGCAGGATAGACAGGGGCTCGAACACTGAAGCTTTCTTT.

A few counts support this clone. The chain has TRBV14 and TRBJ2-1, with D uncertain. Germline V gene sequence: CDR1 SGHDN, CDR2 FVKESK. Trimming pared 2 bases from V and 9 bases from J, leaving 5 bases between. The CDR3 runs 11 residues. CDR3 region: CASSQRREQFF. CDR3 DNA sequence: TGTGCCAGCAGCCAACGTCGTGAGCAGTTCTTC.

This clone has a single count. This chain joins TRBV25-1 and TRBJ1-4; D unresolved. Germline CDR1 and CDR2: MGHDK and SYGVNS. The CDR3 runs to 16 residues. The V and J ends lost 2 bases and 5 bases respectively, with 15 bases between them. The CDR3 nucleotides read TGTGCCAGCAGTGAAGACATCGGGAGCCGCAATGAAAAACTGTTTTTT. Protein product: CASSEDIGSRNEKLFF.

The CDR3 protein is CASSEADSCEAFF. The CDR3 DNA reads as TGTGCCAGCAGCGAGGCGGACAGTTGTGAAGCTTTCTTT. The rearrangement uses TRBV7-9 and TRBJ1-1, with a weak D call TRBD1 (6 bases). Germline V gene data show CDR1 as SEHNR and CDR2 as FQNEAQ (reference sequence). V dropped 5 bases and J dropped 7 bases, with 14 bases sitting between them. This CDR3 region has 13 residues.

The rearrangement links TRBV10-3 to TRBJ1-1; D possibly corresponds to TRBD1 (5 bases). The CDR3 sequence is 14 residues long. The V end was cut by 2 bases, the J end by 0 bases, with 7 bases between. The germline V gene has CDR1 ENHRY and CDR2 SYGVKD. The CDR3 is CAISEGRVNTEAFF. The DNA for the CDR3 is TGTGCCATCAGTGAGGGCAGGGTGAACACTGAAGCTTTCTTT.

The chain couples TRBV10-3 to TRBJ1-1, with D hard to call. Deletions cut 6 bases from V and 0 bases from J, with 17 bases between. The CDR3 is 16 amino acids. From germline, CDR1 is ENHRY and CDR2 SYGVKD. This CDR3 reads CAIRMEPAPMNTEAFF. As DNA, the CDR3 is TGTGCCATCAGAATGGAACCGGCGCCGATGAACACTGAAGCTTTCTTT.

J is TRBJ2-3 and V is TRBV5-8; 8 bases map to TRBD2. The germline CDR1 and CDR2 sequences are SGHTS and YDEGEE. The CDR3 consists of 15 residues. V was pared by 3 bases and J by 5 bases, with 8 bases of the junction left unmatched. Here the CDR3 DNA reads TGTGCCAGCAGCTCGACTAGCGTTAGGATAGATACGCAGTATTTT. It encodes CASSSTSVRIDTQYF.

The chain is built from TRBV18 and TRBJ2-7, with 14 bases aligning to TRBD2. V lost 5 bases and J lost 4; bases outside the gene matches: 7. Germline-derived CDR1 and CDR2 are KGHSH and LQKENI. This CDR3 comprises 16 residues. In DNA, the CDR3 is TGTGCCAGCTCAACTAACGGGACTAGCGGGAGTTACGAGCAGTACTTC. Its translation: CASSTNGTSGSYEQYF.

V is TRBV7-9 and J is TRBJ2-5; D not certain. Trimming pared 4 bases from V and 3 bases from J, leaving 27 bases between. From germline, CDR1 is SEHNR and CDR2 FQNEAQ (reference sequence). The CDR3 totals 19 residues. The CDR3 DNA sequence: TGTGCCAGCAGCTCGGCACGGACCCAGAGATACATGGGGAAAGAGACCCAGTACTTC. It encodes CASSSARTQRYMGKETQYF.

This chain joins TRBV28 and TRBJ1-1; TRBD1 aligns across 9 bases. Germline V gives CDR1 MDHEN, CDR2 SYDVKM. The V segment lost 3 bases and the J segment 4 bases; nucleotides outside the gene matches: 15. The CDR3 is made up of 18 amino acids. CDR3: CASSLGEQGAYIGTEAFF. CDR3 sequence (DNA): TGTGCCAGCAGTTTGGGAGAACAGGGGGCGTATATAGGCACTGAAGCTTTCTTT.